This T cell receptor beta chain was captured in a study of T cells in narcolepsy. Measured with immunoSEQ multiplex PCR; TCRdb has only the in-frame clones, and not every one. The sample yields fewer than 40,000 clones, roughly 80% seen once. This clone was recorded only once. Trimming cost V 2 bases and J 8 bases, with 12 bases left between them. Per the germline V gene, CDR1 is KGHSH and CDR2 is LQKENI. The CDR3 has 13 residues. This TCR was sampled from a human donor with narcolepsy. This chain uses TRBV18 with TRBJ1-1; TRBD1 is a possible D gene (6 bases). Material for sequencing was CD45RA- memory CD4+ T cells from PBMCs. The CDR3 loop is CASSPRGWTEAFF. The DNA for the CDR3 is TGTGCCAGCTCACCAAGGGGGTGGACCGAAGCTTTCTTT.